Each of the 26 T cell receptor beta chains below was sequenced from the same sample in a study of shared clonotypes between healthy human individuals. Only in-frame clones appear in the TCRdb table, and some are missing; sequencing was by immunoSEQ multiplex PCR. In the table there are around 560,000 clones, roughly 96% of which are singletons. Only CD45RO-negative cells positively selected for CCR7 counted as naive CD8 cells, so terminally differentiated effector memory CD45RA+ cells were excluded. Source material: naive CD8+ T cells sorted from blood. These receptors were obtained from a woman in her twenties or thirties in good health.

V usage is TRBV28 and J usage is TRBJ2-1, with 8 bases that match TRBD1. Germline CDR1 is MDHEN and CDR2 is SYDVKM. V trimming: 5 bases; J trimming: 5 bases; junction bases outside the gene matches: 5. This CDR3 contains 14 residues. Written as DNA, the CDR3 is TGTGCCAGCAGTACCCGGACAGGGCACAATGAGCAGTTCTTC. Translated, it gives CASSTRTGHNEQFF.

V is TRBV15 and J is TRBJ2-5; D is tentatively TRBD1 or TRBD2 (5 bases each). Germline CDR1 LNHNV, CDR2 YYDKDF (reference sequence). The CDR3 extends over 14 amino acids. Trimming stripped 7 bases from V and 5 bases from J, with 17 bases between. CDR3: CATTRAGIGETQYF. The CDR3 DNA reads as TGTGCCACCACGAGGGCAGGGATAGGGGAGACCCAGTACTTC.

The V and J genes are TRBV28 and TRBJ2-7; unclear D gene. Trimming removed 3 bases from V and 5 bases from J, with 11 bases in between. This CDR3 region has 13 residues. CDR1 and CDR2 (germline): MDHEN, SYDVKM. Here the CDR3 reads CASSFFPAHEQYF. In DNA form, the CDR3 reads TGTGCCAGCAGTTTCTTCCCCGCCCACGAGCAGTACTTC.

This clone was observed once. The chain recombines TRBV9 with TRBJ2-7; 10 nucleotides align to TRBD1. Germline V gives CDR1 SGDLS, CDR2 YYNGEE. V was pared by 4 bases and J by 2 bases, with 15 bases of the junction left unmatched. The CDR3 length is 18 residues. In nucleotides, the CDR3 is TGTGCCAGCAGCCCCTCCGGGACAGGGGATTATCCCACCTACGAGCAGTACTTC. It yields the protein CASSPSGTGDYPTYEQYF.

This clone was picked up one time. The J gene is TRBJ2-7, the V gene TRBV2, with 7 bases identical to TRBD1. This CDR3 region has 14 residues. CDR1 and CDR2 from the germline V gene are SNHLY and FYNNEI. V was pared by 7 bases and J by 3 bases, with 9 bases of the junction left unmatched. CDR3 in DNA: TGTGCCAGCATCCGACAGGGTAATGACTACGAGCAGTACTTC. This gives the protein CASIRQGNDYEQYF.

The chain couples TRBV5-6 to TRBJ2-3; 10 positions agree with TRBD2. There are 15 residues in the CDR3. The junction had 11 bases not matched to a gene; V was cut back by 7 bases and J by 6 bases. Germline CDR1 reads SGHDT; CDR2 reads YYEEEE. The CDR3 bases are TGTGCCAGCGCCCTGGAGCTAGCGGGAGCGGATACGCAGTATTTT. Translation gives CASALELAGADTQYF.

The chain is built from TRBV7-3 and TRBJ2-1; the match to TRBD1 covers 11 bases. V was pared by 5 bases and J by 5 bases, with 8 bases of the junction left unmatched. Germline V gene lookup returns CDR1 SGHTA and CDR2 FQGTGA. The CDR3 loop spans 16 amino acids. The CDR3 nucleotides read TGTGCCAGCAGCCCTGTGGGACAGGGGGGACACAATGAGCAGTTCTTC. Its protein product is CASSPVGQGGHNEQFF.

The V call is TRBV27, the J call TRBJ2-7, with 7 nucleotides matching TRBD2. Trimming at V came to 6 bases and at J to 2 bases, leaving 7 bases not matched to a gene. The CDR3 is 14 amino acids. The germline V gene has CDR1 MNHEY and CDR2 SMNVEV (reference sequence). The CDR3 region is CASRQLGTTYEQYF. CDR3 DNA sequence: TGTGCCAGCAGACAACTAGGGACTACCTACGAGCAGTACTTC.

The rearrangement joins TRBV7-9 to TRBJ1-1; D not certain. Germline V lookup: CDR1 SEHNR, CDR2 FQNEAQ (reference sequence). The CDR3 is made up of 14 amino acids. The germline V and J ends were trimmed by 4 bases and 1 base, with 10 bases remaining between them. This CDR3 reads CASSSPGENTEAFF. The CDR3 nucleotides are TGTGCCAGCAGCTCCCCGGGAGAGAACACTGAAGCTTTCTTT.

The gene calls are TRBV10-2 and TRBJ1-5; 9 nucleotides align to TRBD1. V shed 6 bases and J 8 bases; nucleotides not matched to a gene: 8. This CDR3 contains 14 residues. The germline V gene has CDR1 WSHSY and CDR2 SAAADI. The chain's CDR3 is CASRGRQGVEPQHF. The CDR3 DNA reads as TGCGCCAGCAGGGGAAGACAGGGGGTTGAGCCCCAGCATTTT.

The gene calls are TRBV27 and TRBJ2-7; 8 positions match TRBD2. CDR3 length: 14 residues. Germline CDR1 MNHEY, CDR2 SMNVEV (reference sequence). Trimming at V came to 6 bases and at J to 5 bases, leaving 9 bases not matched to a gene. Here the CDR3 DNA reads TGTGCCAGCAGACCGGGACTAGGAGGGCACGAGCAGTACTTC. It encodes CASRPGLGGHEQYF.

As regards this clone: Other DNA variants within this sample encode the same CDR3. The chain couples TRBV9 to TRBJ1-3; D is possibly TRBD1 (5 bases). Between the trimmed V and J ends, which lost 0 bases and 2 bases, there was a span of 6 bases. The CDR3 has 14 amino acids. In germline, CDR1 is SGDLS, CDR2 YYNGEE. CDR3 in amino acids: CASSVGGAGNTIYF. DNA for the CDR3: TGTGCCAGCAGCGTAGGAGGGGCTGGAAACACCATATATTTT.

The V gene is TRBV11-2, the J gene TRBJ2-5; unclear D gene. The J call could be wrong; TRBJ2-7 is a better fit for the DNA end. Germline V gives CDR1 SGHAT, CDR2 FQNNGV. The CDR3 runs to 14 residues. The CDR3 here is CASSLEPGTYEQYF. The CDR3 DNA is TGTGCCAGCAGCTTAGAGCCAGGTACCTACGAGCAGTACTTC.

This chain uses TRBV9 with TRBJ1-2; TRBD1 agrees at 8 bases. Germline CDR1 reads SGDLS; CDR2 reads YYNGEE. The CDR3 sequence is 16 residues long. Losses at the gene ends were 3 bases for V and 4 bases for J; bases not matched to a gene: 11. The CDR3: CASSGFTGGESYGYTF. The DNA for the CDR3 is TGTGCCAGCAGCGGATTTACAGGGGGGGAAAGCTATGGCTACACCTTC.

The rearrangement joins TRBV11-2 to TRBJ2-1; possible D gene TRBD2, 5 bases. Trimming shortened V by 5 bases and J by 7 bases, and 24 bases separated the two germline ends. CDR1 SGHAT and CDR2 FQNNGV come from the germline V gene. There are 17 residues in the CDR3. In DNA, the CDR3 is TGTGCCAGCAGCCCATACGACCCAGTGGGAGAATGGAATGAGCAGTTCTTC. This translates into CASSPYDPVGEWNEQFF.

This chain links TRBV4-1 with TRBJ2-4; unclear D gene. The V gene's germline CDR1 is MGHRA and CDR2 YSYEKL. The CDR3 length is 13 residues. V was pared by 3 bases and J by 7 bases, with 10 bases between. Written as DNA, the CDR3 is TGCGCCAGCAGCCAGGGTTACGGTAACATTCAGTACTTC. As protein: CASSQGYGNIQYF.

The chain uses TRBV27 and TRBJ2-7; a possible D gene is TRBD1 (7 bases). This CDR3 contains 15 residues. Germline CDR1 reads MNHEY; CDR2 reads SMNVEV (reference sequence). V lost 2 bases to trimming and J lost 3 bases, with 14 bases between them. The CDR3 DNA reads as TGTGCCAGCAGTTTAGGAGGGCAGGGGGGCTACGAGCAGTACTTC. This encodes CASSLGGQGGYEQYF.

The V call is TRBV6-5, the J call TRBJ2-3; TRBD2 matches at 14 bases. The CDR3 is made up of 15 amino acids. Germline CDR1 MNHEY, CDR2 SVGAGI. V trimming: 6 bases; J trimming: 8 bases; junction bases outside the gene matches: 7. CDR3: CASRQGLAGGGTQYF. CDR3 DNA sequence: TGTGCCAGCAGACAAGGACTAGCGGGAGGAGGTACGCAGTATTTT.

The rearrangement joins TRBV29-1 to TRBJ2-1, with D maybe TRBD2 (5 bases). Germline CDR1 and CDR2: SQVTM and ANQGSEA. CDR3 length: 11 residues. The ends were cut back, 6 bases at V and 5 bases at J, with 8 bases in the middle. CDR3 in amino acids: CSVELDNEQFF. CDR3 DNA: TGCAGCGTGGAACTAGACAATGAGCAGTTCTTC.

The chain recombines TRBV5-4 with TRBJ1-1; D call uncertain. Looked up from germline, CDR1 is SGHNT and CDR2 is YYREEE (reference sequence). V lost 5 bases and J 6 bases, leaving 14 bases between the germline ends. The CDR3 contains 13 residues. The CDR3 loop reads CASRWAPGAEAFF. CDR3 in DNA: TGTGCCAGCAGGTGGGCGCCCGGGGCTGAAGCTTTCTTT.

V is TRBV5-8 and J is TRBJ2-7; unclear D gene. Germline V lookup: CDR1 SGHTS, CDR2 YDEGEE. The CDR3 totals 11 residues. Trimming took off 4 bases at V and 4 bases at J, with 6 bases between the two ends. CDR3: CASSPLYEQYF. The CDR3 coding sequence is TGTGCCAGCAGCCCTTTATACGAGCAGTACTTC.

The V gene is TRBV13, the J gene TRBJ2-7, with a weak D call TRBD2 (6 bases). Trimming cost V 6 bases and J 6 bases, with 12 bases left between them. CDR1 and CDR2 (germline): PRHDT, FYEKMQ (reference sequence). The CDR3 has 12 amino acids. The DNA for the CDR3 is TGTGCCAGCAGATCGCTAGCGTCCGAGCAGTACTTC. The encoded protein is CASRSLASEQYF.

The V call is TRBV15, the J call TRBJ1-1; 7 bases fit TRBD1. Germline values: CDR1 LNHNV, CDR2 YYDKDF (reference sequence). Trimming removed 1 base from V and 5 bases from J; junction bases left unmatched: 4. The CDR3 is made up of 14 amino acids. CDR3 DNA: TGTGCCACCAGCAGAGTACAGGGGAATACTGAAGCTTTCTTT. Its protein is CATSRVQGNTEAFF. The complete variable domain, with remaining parts taken from reference TRBV15 and TRBJ1-1, reads DAMVIQNPRYQVTQFGKPVTLSCSQTLNHNVMYWYQQKSSQAPKLLFHYYDKDFNNEADTPDNFQSRRPNTSFCFLDIRSPGLGDTAMYLCATSRVQGNTEAFFGQGTRLTVV.

The genes are TRBV11-1 and TRBJ2-1, with 11 bases fitting TRBD2. The CDR3 has 16 amino acids. Germline V lookup: CDR1 SGHAT, CDR2 FQDESV (reference sequence). V trimming: 4 bases; J trimming: 6 bases; junction bases outside the gene matches: 8. CDR3 DNA: TGTGCCAGCAGCTCGCCACCTGGGACTAGCGGCAATGAGCAGTTCTTC. Amino acids: CASSSPPGTSGNEQFF. Together with reference TRBV11-1 and TRBJ2-1, the CDR3 gives the full variable domain: EAEVAQSPRYKITEKSQAVAFWCDPISGHATLYWYRQILGQGPELLVQFQDESVVDDSQLPKDRFSAERLKGVDSTLKIQPAELGDSAMYLCASSSPPGTSGNEQFFGPGTRLTVL.

Details on this clone: In the same sample, other DNA sequences code for this CDR3. The gene calls are TRBV27 and TRBJ2-7; no clear D. Trimming removed 4 bases at V and 0 bases at J, with 4 bases between. Germline CDR1 reads MNHEY; CDR2 reads SMNVEV (reference sequence). CDR3 length: 12 residues. The CDR3 bases are TGTGCCAGCAGTTCCAGCTCCTACGAGCAGTACTTC. Amino acids: CASSSSSYEQYF.

The DNA for the CDR3 is TGTGCCAGCACCCCGAGCGGGCCTAACGAGCAGTACTTC. Translated: CASTPSGPNEQYF. The J gene is TRBJ2-7, the V gene TRBV11-2; a weak D match, TRBD2 (6 bases). Trimming removed 7 bases at V and 5 bases at J, with 15 bases between. The length of the CDR3 is 13 residues. CDR1 and CDR2 (germline): SGHAT, FQNNGV. Complete variable domain (other parts from reference TRBV11-2 and TRBJ2-7): EAGVAQSPRYKIIEKRQSVAFWCNPISGHATLYWYQQILGQGPKLLIQFQNNGVVDDSQLPKDRFSAERLKGVDSTLKIQPAKLEDSAVYLCASTPSGPNEQYFGPGTRLTVT.